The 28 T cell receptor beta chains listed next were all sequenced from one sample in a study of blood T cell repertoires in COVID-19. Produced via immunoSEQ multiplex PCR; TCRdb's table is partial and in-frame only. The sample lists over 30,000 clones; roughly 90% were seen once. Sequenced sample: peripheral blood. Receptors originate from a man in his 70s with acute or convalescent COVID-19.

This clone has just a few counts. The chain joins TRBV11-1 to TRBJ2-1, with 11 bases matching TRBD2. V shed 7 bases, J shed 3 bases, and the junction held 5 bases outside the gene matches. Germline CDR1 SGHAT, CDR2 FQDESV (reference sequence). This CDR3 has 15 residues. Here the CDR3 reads CASNLGTSGYNEQFF. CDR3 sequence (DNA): TGTGCCAGCAACCTGGGGACTAGCGGCTACAATGAGCAGTTCTTC.

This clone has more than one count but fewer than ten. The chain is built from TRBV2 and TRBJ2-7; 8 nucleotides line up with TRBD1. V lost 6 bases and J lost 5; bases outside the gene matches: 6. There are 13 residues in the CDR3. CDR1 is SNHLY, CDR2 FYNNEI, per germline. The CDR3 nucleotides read TGTGCCAGCAGCCTGGGACAGGTTGACGAGCAGTACTTC. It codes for CASSLGQVDEQYF.

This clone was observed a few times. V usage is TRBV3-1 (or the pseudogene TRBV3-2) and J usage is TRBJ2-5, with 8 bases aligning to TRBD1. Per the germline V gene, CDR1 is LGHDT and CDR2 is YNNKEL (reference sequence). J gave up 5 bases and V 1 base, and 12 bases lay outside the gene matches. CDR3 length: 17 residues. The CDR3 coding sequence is TGTGCCAGCAGCCAAGCGAATCCGACAGGGGCTGGGGAGACCCAGTACTTC. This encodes CASSQANPTGAGETQYF.

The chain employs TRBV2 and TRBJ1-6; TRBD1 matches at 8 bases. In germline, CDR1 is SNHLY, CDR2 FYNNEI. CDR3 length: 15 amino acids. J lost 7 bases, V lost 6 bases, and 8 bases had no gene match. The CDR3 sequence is CASSPGTGGNSPLHF. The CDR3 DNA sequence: TGTGCCAGCAGCCCCGGGACAGGTGGAAATTCACCCCTCCACTTT.

In DNA form, the CDR3 reads TGTGCCAGCAGCCTGGGCAGTACTGGCTACACCTTC. This gives the protein CASSLGSTGYTF. The rearrangement uses TRBV7-8 and TRBJ1-2; no clear D. Trimming stripped 5 bases from V and 7 bases from J, with 11 bases between. This CDR3 spans 12 amino acids. Germline CDR1 and CDR2: SGHVS and FQNEAQ.

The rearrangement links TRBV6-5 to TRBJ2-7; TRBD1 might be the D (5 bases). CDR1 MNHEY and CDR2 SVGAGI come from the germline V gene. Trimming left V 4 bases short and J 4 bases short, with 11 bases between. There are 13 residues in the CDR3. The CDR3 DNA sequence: TGTGCCAGCAGTTTAAGGGGTTGGTACGAGCAGTACTTC. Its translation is CASSLRGWYEQYF.

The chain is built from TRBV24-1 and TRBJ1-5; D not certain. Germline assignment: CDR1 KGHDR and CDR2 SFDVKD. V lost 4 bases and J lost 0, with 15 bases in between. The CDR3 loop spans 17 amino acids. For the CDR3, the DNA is TGTGCCACCAGTGAATCGGGAGCAGATTATAGCAATCAGCCCCAGCATTTT. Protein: CATSESGADYSNQPQHF.

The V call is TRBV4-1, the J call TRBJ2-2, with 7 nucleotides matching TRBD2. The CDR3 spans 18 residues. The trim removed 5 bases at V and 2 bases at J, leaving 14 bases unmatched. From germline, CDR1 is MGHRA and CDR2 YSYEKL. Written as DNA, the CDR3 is TGCGCCAGCAGCACGCCTAACCAGGGAGGGACTAACACCGGGGAGCTGTTTTTT. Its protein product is CASSTPNQGGTNTGELFF.

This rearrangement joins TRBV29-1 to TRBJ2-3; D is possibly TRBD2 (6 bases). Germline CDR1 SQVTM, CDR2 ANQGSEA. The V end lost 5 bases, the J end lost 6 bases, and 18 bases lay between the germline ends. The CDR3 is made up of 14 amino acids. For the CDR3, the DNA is TGCAGCGTTTTCCCCGGGAGCCTCCCGGATACGCAGTATTTT. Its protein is CSVFPGSLPDTQYF.

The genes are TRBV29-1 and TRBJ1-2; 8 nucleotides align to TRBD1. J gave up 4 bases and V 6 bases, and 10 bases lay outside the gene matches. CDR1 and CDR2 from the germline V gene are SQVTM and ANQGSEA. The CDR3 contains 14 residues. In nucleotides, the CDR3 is TGCAGCGTCGATTACTCCGGGACAGGCTATGGCTACACCTTC. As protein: CSVDYSGTGYGYTF. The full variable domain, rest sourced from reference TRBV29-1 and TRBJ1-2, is SAVISQKPSRDICQRGTSLTIQCQVDSQVTMMFWYRQQPGQSLTLIATANQGSEATYESGFVIDKFPISRPNLTFSTLTVSNMSPEDSSIYLCSVDYSGTGYGYTFGSGTRLTVV.

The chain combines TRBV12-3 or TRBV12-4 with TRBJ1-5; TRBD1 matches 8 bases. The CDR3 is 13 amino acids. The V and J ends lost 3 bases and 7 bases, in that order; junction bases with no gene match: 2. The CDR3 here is CASSLTGVQPQHF. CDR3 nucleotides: TGTGCCAGCAGTTTGACAGGGGTCCAGCCCCAGCATTTT.

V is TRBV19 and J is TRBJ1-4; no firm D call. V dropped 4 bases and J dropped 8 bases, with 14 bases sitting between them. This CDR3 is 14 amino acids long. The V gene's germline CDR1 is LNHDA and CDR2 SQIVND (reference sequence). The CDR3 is CASSKTFSGEKLFF. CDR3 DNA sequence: TGTGCCAGTAGTAAGACCTTCTCGGGAGAAAAACTGTTTTTT.

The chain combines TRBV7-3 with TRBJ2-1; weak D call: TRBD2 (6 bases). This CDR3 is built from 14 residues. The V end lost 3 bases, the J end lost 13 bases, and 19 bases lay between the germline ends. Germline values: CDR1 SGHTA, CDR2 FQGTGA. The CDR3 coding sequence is TGTGCCAGCAGCTTCCTTTTGGACTACCCCAAACAGTTCTTC. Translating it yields CASSFLLDYPKQFF.

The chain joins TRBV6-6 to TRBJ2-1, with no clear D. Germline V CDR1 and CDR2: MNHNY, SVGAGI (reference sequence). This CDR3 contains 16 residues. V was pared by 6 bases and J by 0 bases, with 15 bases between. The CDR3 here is CASRFADLYSYNEQFF. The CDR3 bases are TGTGCCAGCAGATTCGCGGATCTCTACTCCTACAATGAGCAGTTCTTC.

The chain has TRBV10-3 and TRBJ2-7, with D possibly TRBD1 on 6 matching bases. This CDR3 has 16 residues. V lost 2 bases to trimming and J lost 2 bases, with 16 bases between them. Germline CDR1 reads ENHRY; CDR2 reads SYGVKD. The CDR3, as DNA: TGTGCCATCAGTGAGATCCGGACAGACCCAGCCTACGAGCAGTACTTC. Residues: CAISEIRTDPAYEQYF.

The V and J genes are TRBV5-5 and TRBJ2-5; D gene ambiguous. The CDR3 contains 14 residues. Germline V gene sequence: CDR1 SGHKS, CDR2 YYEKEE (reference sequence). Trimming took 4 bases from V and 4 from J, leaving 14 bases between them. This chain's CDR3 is CASSRGLAAETQYF. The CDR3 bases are TGTGCCAGCAGCCGAGGTCTGGCAGCAGAGACCCAGTACTTC.

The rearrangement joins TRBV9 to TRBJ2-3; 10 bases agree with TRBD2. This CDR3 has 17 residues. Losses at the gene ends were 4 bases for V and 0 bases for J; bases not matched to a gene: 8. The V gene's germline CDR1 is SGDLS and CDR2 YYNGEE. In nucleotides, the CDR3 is TGTGCCAGCAGCCCTAGGTCTAGCGGGAGCAGCACAGATACGCAGTATTTT. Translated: CASSPRSSGSSTDTQYF.

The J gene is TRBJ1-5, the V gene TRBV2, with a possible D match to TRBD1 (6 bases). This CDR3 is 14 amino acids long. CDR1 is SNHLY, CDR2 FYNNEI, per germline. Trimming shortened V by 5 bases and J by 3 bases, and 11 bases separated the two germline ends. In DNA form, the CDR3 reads TGTGCCAGCAGTACACAGGGTGACAATCAGCCCCAGCATTTT. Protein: CASSTQGDNQPQHF. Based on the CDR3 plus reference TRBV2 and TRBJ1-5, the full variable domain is EPEVTQTPSHQVTQMGQEVILRCVPISNHLYFYWYRQILGQKVEFLVSFYNNEISEKSEIFDDQFSVERPDGSNFTLKIRSTKLEDSAMYFCASSTQGDNQPQHFGDGTRLSIL.

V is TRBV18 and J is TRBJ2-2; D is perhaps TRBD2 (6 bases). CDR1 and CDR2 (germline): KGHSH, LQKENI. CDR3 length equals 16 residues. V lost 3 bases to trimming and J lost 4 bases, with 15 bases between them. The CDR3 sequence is CASSPSGGGFTGELFF. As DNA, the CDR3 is TGTGCCAGCTCACCCTCTGGCGGAGGGTTCACCGGGGAGCTGTTTTTT.

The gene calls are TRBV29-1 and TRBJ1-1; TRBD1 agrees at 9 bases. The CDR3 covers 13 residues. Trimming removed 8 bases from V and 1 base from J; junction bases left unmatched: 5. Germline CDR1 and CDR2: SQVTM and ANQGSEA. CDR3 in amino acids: CSIRTGENTEAFF. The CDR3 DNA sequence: TGCAGCATTAGGACAGGGGAGAACACTGAAGCTTTCTTT.

The CDR3 DNA sequence: TGTGCCAGCTCACCGTCGACTAGGGCTAGCACAGATACGCAGTATTTT. Amino acids: CASSPSTRASTDTQYF. This chain links TRBV18 with TRBJ2-3; D perhaps matches TRBD2 (6 bases). Per germline, CDR1 KGHSH and CDR2 LQKENI. The CDR3 is made up of 16 amino acids. V lost 3 bases, J lost 0 bases, and 13 bases lay in between.

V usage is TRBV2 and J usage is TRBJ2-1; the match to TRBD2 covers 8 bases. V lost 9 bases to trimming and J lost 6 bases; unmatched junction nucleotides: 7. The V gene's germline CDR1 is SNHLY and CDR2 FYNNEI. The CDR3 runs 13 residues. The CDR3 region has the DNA TGTGCCAGTCAGCGGGAGAGTCGCAATGAGCAGTTCTTC. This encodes CASQRESRNEQFF.

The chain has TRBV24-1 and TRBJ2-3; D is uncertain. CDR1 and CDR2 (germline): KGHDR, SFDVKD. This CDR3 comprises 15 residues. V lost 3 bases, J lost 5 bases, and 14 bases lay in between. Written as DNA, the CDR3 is TGTGCCACCAGTGATCCTTCGACCCCGGGAGATACGCAGTATTTT. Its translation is CATSDPSTPGDTQYF.

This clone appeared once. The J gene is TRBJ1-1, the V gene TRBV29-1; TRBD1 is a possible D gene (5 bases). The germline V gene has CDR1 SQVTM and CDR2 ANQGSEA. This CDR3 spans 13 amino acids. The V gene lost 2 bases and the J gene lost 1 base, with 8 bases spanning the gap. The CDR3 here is CSVEPDRNTEAFF. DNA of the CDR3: TGCAGCGTTGAACCCGACAGGAACACTGAAGCTTTCTTT.

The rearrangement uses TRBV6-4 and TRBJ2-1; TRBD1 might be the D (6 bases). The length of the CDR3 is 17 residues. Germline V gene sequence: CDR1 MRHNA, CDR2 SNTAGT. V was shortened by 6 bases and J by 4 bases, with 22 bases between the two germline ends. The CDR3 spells CASRQGRAEPLYNEQFF. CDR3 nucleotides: TGTGCCAGCAGACAGGGTCGAGCGGAGCCACTATACAATGAGCAGTTCTTC.

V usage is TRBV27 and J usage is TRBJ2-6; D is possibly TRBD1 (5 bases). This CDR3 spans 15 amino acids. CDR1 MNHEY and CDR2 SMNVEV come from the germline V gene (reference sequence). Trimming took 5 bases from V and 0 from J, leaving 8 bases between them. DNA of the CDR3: TGTGCCAGCAGTAGGGGCGTCTCTGGGGCCAACGTCCTGACTTTC. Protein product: CASSRGVSGANVLTF.

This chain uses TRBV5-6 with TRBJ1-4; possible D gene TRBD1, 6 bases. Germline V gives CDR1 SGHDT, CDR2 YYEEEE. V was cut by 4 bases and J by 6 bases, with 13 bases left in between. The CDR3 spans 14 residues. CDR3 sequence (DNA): TGTGCCAGCAGCCCACAGGGCCGGGATGAAAAACTGTTTTTT. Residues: CASSPQGRDEKLFF.

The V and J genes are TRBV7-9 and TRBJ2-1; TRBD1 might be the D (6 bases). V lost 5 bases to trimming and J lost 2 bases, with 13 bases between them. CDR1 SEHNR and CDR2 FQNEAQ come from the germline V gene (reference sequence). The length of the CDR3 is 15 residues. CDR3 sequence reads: CASSLQSGAYNEQFF. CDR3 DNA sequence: TGTGCCAGCAGCCTACAATCAGGGGCCTACAATGAGCAGTTCTTC.